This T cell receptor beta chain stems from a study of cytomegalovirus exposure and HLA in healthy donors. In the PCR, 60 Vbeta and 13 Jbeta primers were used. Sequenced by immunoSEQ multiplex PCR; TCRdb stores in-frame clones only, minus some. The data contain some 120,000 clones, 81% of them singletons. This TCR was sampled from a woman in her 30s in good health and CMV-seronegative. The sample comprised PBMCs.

This CDR3 is CASSLLLAGAYSTDTQYF. CDR3 coding DNA: TGTGCCAGCAGCTTATTACTAGCGGGGGCCTATAGCACAGATACGCAGTATTTT. The chain recombines TRBV7-6 with TRBJ2-3; TRBD2 matches 11 bases. Germline V gene lookup returns CDR1 SGHVS and CDR2 FNYEAQ. Trimming removed 2 bases from V and 0 bases from J; junction bases left unmatched: 7. CDR3 length: 18 residues.